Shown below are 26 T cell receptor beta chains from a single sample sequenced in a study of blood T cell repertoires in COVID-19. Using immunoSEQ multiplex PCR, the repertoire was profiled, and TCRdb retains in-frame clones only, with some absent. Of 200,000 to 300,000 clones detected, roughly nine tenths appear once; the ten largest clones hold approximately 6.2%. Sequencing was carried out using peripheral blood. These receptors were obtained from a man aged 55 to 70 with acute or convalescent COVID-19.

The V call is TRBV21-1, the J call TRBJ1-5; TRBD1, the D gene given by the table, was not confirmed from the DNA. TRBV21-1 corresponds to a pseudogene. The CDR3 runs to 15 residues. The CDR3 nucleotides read TGTGCCAGCAGCAAAGGGGACAGGGGAGATCAGCCCCAGCATTTT. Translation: CASSKGDRGDQPQHF.

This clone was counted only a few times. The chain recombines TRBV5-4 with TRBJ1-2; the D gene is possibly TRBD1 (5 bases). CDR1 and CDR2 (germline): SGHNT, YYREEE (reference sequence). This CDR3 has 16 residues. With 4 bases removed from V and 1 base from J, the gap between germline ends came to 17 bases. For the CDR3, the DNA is TGTGCCAGCAGCGATGCCGACAGTCGGTTTAACTATGGCTACACCTTC. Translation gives CASSDADSRFNYGYTF.

The CDR3 bases are TGTGCCAGTCTCGGGACAGCTAGCACAGATACGCAGTATTTT. Translated: CASLGTASTDTQYF. The rearrangement joins TRBV18 to TRBJ2-3; TRBD1 agrees at 7 bases. The V segment lost 9 bases and the J segment 0 bases; nucleotides outside the gene matches: 6. Germline values: CDR1 KGHSH, CDR2 LQKENI. The CDR3 covers 14 residues.

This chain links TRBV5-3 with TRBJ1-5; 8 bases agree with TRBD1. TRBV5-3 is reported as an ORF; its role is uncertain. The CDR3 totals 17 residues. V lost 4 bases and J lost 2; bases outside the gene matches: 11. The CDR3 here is CARSRDIQGARNQPQHF. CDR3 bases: TGTGCCAGAAGCCGGGACATCCAGGGGGCTCGCAATCAGCCCCAGCATTTT.

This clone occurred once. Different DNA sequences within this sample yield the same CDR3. The CDR3 reads CASRRQGNTEAFF. In DNA, the CDR3 is TGTGCCAGCAGGAGACAGGGGAACACTGAAGCTTTCTTT. The chain combines TRBV6-5 with TRBJ1-1, with TRBD1 matching over 7 bases. The CDR3 sequence is 13 residues long. The germline CDR1 and CDR2 sequences are MNHEY and SVGAGI. After removal of 6 bases from V and 1 base from J, the junction contained 2 bases not matched to a gene.

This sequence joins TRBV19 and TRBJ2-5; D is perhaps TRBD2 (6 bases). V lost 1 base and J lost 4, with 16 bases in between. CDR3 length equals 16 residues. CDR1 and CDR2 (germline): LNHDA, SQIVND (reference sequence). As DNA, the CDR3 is TGTGCCAGTAGTATAGTGTTGGAGTTGGGGGGAGAGACCCAGTACTTC. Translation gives CASSIVLELGGETQYF.

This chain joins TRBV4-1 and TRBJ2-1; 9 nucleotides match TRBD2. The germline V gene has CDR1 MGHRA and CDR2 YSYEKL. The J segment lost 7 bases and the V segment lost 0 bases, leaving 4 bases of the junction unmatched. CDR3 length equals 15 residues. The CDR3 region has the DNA TGCGCCAGCAGCCAAGAAGGCGGGAGGGCGAATGAGCAGTTCTTC. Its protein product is CASSQEGGRANEQFF.

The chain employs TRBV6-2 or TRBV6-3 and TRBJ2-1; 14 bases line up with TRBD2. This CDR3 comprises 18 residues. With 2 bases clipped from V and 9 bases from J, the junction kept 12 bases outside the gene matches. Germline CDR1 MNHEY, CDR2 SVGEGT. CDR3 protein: CASSYLGPGTSGSTEQFF. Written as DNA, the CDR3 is TGTGCCAGCAGTTACCTTGGGCCCGGGACTAGCGGGAGTACTGAGCAGTTCTTC.

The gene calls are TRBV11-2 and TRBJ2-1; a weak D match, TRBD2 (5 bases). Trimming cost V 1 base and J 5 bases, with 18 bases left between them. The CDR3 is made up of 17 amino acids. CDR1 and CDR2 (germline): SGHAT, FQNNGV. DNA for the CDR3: TGTGCCAGCAGCTTAGGCGGGTGGATGTGGACTCACAATGAGCAGTTCTTC. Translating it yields CASSLGGWMWTHNEQFF.

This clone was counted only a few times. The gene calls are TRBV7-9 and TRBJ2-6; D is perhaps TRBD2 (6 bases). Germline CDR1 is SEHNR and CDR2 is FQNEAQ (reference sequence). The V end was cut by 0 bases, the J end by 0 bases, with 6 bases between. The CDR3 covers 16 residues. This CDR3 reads CASSLARGSGANVLTF. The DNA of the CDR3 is TGTGCCAGCAGCTTAGCGCGGGGCTCTGGGGCCAACGTCCTGACTTTC. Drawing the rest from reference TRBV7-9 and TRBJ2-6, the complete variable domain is DTGVSQNPRHKITKRGQNVTFRCDPISEHNRLYWYRQTLGQGPEFLTYFQNEAQLEKSRLLSDRFSAERPKGSFSTLEIQRTEQGDSAMYLCASSLARGSGANVLTFGAGSRLTVL.

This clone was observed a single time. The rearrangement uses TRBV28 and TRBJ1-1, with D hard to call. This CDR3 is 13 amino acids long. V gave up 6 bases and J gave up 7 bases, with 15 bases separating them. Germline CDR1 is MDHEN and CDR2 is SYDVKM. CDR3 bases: TGTGCCAGCAGCTTACAACAAGGACTTGAAGCTTTCTTT. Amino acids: CASSLQQGLEAFF.

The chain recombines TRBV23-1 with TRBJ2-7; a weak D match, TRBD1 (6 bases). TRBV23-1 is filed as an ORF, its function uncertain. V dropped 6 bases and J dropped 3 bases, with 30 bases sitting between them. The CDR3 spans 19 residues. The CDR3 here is CASRLTQSLPDRKYYEQYF. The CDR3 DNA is TGCGCCAGCAGGCTAACCCAAAGTCTGCCCGACAGGAAATACTACGAGCAGTACTTC.

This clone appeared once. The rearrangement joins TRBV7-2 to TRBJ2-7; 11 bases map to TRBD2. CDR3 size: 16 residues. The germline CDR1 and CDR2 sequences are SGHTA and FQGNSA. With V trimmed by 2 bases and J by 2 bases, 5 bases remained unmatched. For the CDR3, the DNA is TGTGCCAGCAGCTTATTGGGACTAGCGGATACCTACGAGCAGTACTTC. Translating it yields CASSLLGLADTYEQYF.

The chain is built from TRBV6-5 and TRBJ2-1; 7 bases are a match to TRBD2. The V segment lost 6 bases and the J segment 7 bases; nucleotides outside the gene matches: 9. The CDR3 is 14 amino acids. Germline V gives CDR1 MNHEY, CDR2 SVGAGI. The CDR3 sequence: CASSLGLEQNEQFF. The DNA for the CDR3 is TGTGCCAGCAGCCTTGGACTAGAACAAAATGAGCAGTTCTTC.

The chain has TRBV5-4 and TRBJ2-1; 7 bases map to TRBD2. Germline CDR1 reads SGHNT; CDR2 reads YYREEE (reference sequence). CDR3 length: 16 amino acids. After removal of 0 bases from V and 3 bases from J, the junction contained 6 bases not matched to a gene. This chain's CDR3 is CASSLGGRTSYNEQFF. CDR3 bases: TGTGCCAGCAGCTTGGGGGGAAGGACTAGCTACAATGAGCAGTTCTTC. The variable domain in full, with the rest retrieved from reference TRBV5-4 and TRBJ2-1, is ETGVTQSPTHLIKTRGQQVTLRCSSQSGHNTVSWYQQALGQGPQFIFQYYREEENGRGNFPPRFSGLQFPNYSSELNVNALELDDSALYLCASSLGGRTSYNEQFFGPGTRLTVL.

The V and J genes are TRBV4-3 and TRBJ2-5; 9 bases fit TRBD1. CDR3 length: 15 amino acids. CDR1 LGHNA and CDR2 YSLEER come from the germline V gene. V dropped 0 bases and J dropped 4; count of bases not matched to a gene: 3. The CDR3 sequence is CASSQDHRGRETQYF. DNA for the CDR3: TGCGCCAGCAGCCAAGATCACAGGGGGCGAGAGACCCAGTACTTC.

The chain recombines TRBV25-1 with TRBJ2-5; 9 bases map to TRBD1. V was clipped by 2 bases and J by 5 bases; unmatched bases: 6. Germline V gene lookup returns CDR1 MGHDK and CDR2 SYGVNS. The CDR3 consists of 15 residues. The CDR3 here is CASSEHRGRGETQYF. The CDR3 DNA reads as TGTGCCAGCAGTGAACACAGGGGGCGAGGGGAGACCCAGTACTTC. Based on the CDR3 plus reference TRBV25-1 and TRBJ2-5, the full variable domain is EADIYQTPRYLVIGTGKKITLECSQTMGHDKMYWYQQDPGMELHLIHYSYGVNSTEKGDLSSESTVSRIRTEHFPLTLESARPSHTSQYLCASSEHRGRGETQYFGPGTRLLVL.

CDR3 sequence: CASSEWGQGGYGYTF. CDR3 DNA sequence: TGTGCCAGCAGTGAATGGGGACAGGGTGGTTATGGCTACACCTTC. The V and J genes are TRBV6-1 and TRBJ1-2; 9 nucleotides match TRBD1. Looked up from germline, CDR1 is MNHNS and CDR2 is SASEGT. CDR3 length equals 15 residues. Unmatched junction bases numbered 6, after V lost 2 bases and J lost 5 bases.

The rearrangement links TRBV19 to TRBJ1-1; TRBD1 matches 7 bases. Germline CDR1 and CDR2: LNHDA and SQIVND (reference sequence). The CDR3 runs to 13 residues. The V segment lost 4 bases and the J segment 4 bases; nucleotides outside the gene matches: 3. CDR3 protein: CASSSNRGTEAFF. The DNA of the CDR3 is TGTGCCAGTAGTAGCAACAGGGGCACTGAAGCTTTCTTT.

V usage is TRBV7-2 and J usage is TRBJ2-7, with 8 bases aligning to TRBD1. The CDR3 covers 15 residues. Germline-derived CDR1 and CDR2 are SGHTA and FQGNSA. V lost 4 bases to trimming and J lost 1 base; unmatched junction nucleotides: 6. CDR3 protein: CASSSRQGRSYEQYF. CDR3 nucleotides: TGTGCCAGCAGCTCGAGACAGGGGAGATCCTACGAGCAGTACTTC.

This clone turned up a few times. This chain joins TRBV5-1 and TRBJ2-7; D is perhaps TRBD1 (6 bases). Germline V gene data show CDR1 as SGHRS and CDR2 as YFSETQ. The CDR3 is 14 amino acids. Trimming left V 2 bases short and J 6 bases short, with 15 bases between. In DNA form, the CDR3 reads TGCGCCAGCAGCTTCAACAGGGAACCCCGCGAGCAGTACTTC. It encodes CASSFNREPREQYF.

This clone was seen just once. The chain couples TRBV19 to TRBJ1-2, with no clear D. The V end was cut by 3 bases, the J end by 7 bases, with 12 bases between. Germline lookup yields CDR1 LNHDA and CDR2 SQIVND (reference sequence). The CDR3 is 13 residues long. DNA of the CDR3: TGTGCCAGTAGTATTTTCAGTAATGCTGGCTACACCTTC. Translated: CASSIFSNAGYTF.

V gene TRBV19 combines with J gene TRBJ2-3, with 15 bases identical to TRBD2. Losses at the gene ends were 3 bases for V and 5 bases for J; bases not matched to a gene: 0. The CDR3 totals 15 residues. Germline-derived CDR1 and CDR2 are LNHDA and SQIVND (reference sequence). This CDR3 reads CASSMGLAGGDTQYF. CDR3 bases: TGTGCCAGTAGTATGGGACTAGCGGGGGGAGATACGCAGTATTTT.

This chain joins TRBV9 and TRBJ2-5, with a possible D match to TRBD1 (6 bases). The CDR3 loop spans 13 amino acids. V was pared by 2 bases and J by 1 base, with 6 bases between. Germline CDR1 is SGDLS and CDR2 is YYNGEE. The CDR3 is CASSVRGQETQYF. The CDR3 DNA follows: TGTGCCAGCAGCGTCAGGGGCCAAGAGACCCAGTACTTC.

DNA of the CDR3: TGTGCCAGCAGAGAGGACAGGGCCCTTACCGGGGAGCTGTTTTTT. It translates to CASREDRALTGELFF. The gene calls are TRBV2 and TRBJ2-2, with 8 nucleotides matching TRBD1. Germline CDR1 SNHLY, CDR2 FYNNEI. V lost 6 bases, J lost 5 bases, and 8 bases stayed unmatched. This CDR3 has 15 amino acids.

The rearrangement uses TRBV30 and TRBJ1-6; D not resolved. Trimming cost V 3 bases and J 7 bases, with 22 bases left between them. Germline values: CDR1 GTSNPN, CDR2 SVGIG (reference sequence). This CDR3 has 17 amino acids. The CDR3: CAWRGWEGGPRNSPLHF. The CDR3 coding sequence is TGTGCCTGGAGGGGTTGGGAGGGAGGCCCACGGAATTCACCCCTCCACTTT.